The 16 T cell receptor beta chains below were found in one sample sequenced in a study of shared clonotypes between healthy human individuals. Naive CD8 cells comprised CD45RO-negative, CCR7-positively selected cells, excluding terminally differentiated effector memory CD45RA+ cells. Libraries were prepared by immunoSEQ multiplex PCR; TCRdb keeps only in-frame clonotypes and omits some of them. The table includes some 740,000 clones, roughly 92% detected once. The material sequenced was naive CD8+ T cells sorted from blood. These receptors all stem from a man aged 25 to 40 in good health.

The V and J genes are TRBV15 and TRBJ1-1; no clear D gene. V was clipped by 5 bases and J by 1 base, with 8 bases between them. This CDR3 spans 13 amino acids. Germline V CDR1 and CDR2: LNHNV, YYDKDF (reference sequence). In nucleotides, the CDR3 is TGTGCCACCAGCGTGCGGGGGAACACTGAAGCTTTCTTT. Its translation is CATSVRGNTEAFF.

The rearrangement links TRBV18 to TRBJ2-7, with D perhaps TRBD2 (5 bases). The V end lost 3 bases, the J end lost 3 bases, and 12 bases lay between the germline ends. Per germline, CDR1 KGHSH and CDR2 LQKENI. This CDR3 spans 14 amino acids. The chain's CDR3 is CASSPAGGGYEQYF. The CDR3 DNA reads TGTGCCAGCTCACCGGCAGGAGGAGGCTACGAGCAGTACTTC.

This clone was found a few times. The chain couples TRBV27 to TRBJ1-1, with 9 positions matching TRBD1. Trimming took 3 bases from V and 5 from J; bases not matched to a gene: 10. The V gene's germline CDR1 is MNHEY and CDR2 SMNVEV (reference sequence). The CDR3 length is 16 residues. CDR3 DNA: TGTGCCAGCAGTTTGGGAACGACAGGGGGGAGGACTGAAGCTTTCTTT. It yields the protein CASSLGTTGGRTEAFF.

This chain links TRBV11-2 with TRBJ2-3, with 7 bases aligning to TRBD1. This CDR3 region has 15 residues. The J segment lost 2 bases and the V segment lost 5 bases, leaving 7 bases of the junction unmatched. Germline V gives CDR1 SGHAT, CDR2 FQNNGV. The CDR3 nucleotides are TGTGCCAGCAGCCGAACAGGGGATGACACAGATACGCAGTATTTT. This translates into CASSRTGDDTDTQYF. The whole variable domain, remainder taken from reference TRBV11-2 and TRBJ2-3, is EAGVAQSPRYKIIEKRQSVAFWCNPISGHATLYWYQQILGQGPKLLIQFQNNGVVDDSQLPKDRFSAERLKGVDSTLKIQPAKLEDSAVYLCASSRTGDDTDTQYFGPGTRLTVL.

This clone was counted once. CDR3 bases: TGCAGCGTTGAAAGCGAATCTGGAAACACCATATATTTT. Translation: CSVESESGNTIYF. V and J are TRBV29-1 and TRBJ1-3; D not certain. V was cut by 2 bases and J by 1 base, with 6 bases left in between. The CDR3 sequence is 13 residues long. Germline loops: CDR1 SQVTM, CDR2 ANQGSEA.

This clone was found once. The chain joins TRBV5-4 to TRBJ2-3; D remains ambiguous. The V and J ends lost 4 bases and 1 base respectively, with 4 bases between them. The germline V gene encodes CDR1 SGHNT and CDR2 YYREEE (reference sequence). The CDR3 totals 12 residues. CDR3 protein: CASSDGTDTQYF. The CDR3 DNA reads TGTGCCAGCAGCGATGGCACAGATACGCAGTATTTT. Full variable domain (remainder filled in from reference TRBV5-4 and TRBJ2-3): ETGVTQSPTHLIKTRGQQVTLRCSSQSGHNTVSWYQQALGQGPQFIFQYYREEENGRGNFPPRFSGLQFPNYSSELNVNALELDDSALYLCASSDGTDTQYFGPGTRLTVL.

The CDR3, as DNA: TGTGCCAGCAGTGGGACCCGGGACAGTCATCAGCCCCAGCATTTT. This codes for CASSGTRDSHQPQHF. J is TRBJ1-5 and V is TRBV2; 7 nucleotides line up with TRBD1. CDR1 SNHLY and CDR2 FYNNEI come from the germline V gene. J lost 5 bases, V lost 4 bases, and 8 bases had no gene match. The CDR3 runs 15 residues.

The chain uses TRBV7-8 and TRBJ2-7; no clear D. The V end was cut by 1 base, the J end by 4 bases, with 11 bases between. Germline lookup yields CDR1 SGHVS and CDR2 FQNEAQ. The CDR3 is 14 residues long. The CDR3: CASSLVPESYEQYF. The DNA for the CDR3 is TGTGCCAGCAGCTTAGTCCCTGAATCTTACGAGCAGTACTTC.

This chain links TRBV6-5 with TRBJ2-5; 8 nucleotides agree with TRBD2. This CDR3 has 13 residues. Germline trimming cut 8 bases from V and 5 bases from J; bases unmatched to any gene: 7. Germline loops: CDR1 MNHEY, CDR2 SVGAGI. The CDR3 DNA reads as TGTGCCAGCTCAAGCGGGAGTTATGAGACCCAGTACTTC. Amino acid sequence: CASSSGSYETQYF.

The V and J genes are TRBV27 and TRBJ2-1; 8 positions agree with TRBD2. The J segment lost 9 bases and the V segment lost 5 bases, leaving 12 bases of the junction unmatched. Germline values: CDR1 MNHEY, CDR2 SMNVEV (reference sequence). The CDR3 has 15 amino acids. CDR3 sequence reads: CASSPFAGGGLEQFF. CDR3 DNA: TGTGCCAGCAGTCCCTTTGCGGGAGGAGGCCTTGAGCAGTTCTTC.

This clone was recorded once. CDR3 protein: CASSPNRADTQYF. CDR3 sequence (DNA): TGTGCCAGCAGCCCGAATAGGGCAGATACGCAGTATTTT. The rearrangement joins TRBV13 to TRBJ2-3; D uncertain. CDR1 is PRHDT, CDR2 FYEKMQ, per germline (reference sequence). Trimming pared 5 bases from V and 4 bases from J, leaving 10 bases between. The CDR3 runs to 13 residues.

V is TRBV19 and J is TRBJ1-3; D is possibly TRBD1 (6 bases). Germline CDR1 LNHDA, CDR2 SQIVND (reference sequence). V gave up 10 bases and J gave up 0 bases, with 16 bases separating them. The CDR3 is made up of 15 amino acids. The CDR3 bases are TGTGCCACTGGAGGGGGGGGACTCTCTGGAAACACCATATATTTT. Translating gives CATGGGGLSGNTIYF.

CDR3 amino acids: CASSSREIEVYNEQFF. The CDR3 nucleotides are TGTGCCAGTTCCTCCAGGGAAATAGAGGTATACAATGAGCAGTTCTTC. This sequence joins TRBV19 and TRBJ2-1; D is possibly TRBD1 (5 bases). Germline CDR1 is LNHDA and CDR2 is SQIVND (reference sequence). The V end lost 8 bases, the J end lost 4 bases, and 21 bases lay between the germline ends. The CDR3 consists of 16 residues. Combining the CDR3 with reference TRBV19 and TRBJ2-1 gives the whole variable domain DGGITQSPKYLFRKEGQNVTLSCEQNLNHDAMYWYRQDPGQGLRLIYYSQIVNDFQKGDIAEGYSVSREKKESFPLTVTSAQKNPTAFYLCASSSREIEVYNEQFFGPGTRLTVL.

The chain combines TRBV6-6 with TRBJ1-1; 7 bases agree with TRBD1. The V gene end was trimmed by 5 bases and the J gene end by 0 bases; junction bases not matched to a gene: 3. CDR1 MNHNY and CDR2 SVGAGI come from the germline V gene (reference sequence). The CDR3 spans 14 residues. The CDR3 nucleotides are TGTGCCAGCAGTACCGGGACAGTGAACACTGAAGCTTTCTTT. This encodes CASSTGTVNTEAFF.

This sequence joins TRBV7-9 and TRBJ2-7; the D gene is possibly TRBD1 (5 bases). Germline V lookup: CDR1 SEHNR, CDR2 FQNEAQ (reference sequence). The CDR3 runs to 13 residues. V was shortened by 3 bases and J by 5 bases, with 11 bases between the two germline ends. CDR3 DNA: TGTGCCAGCAGCTTTCCCTTAGGGGACGAGCAGTACTTC. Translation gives CASSFPLGDEQYF.

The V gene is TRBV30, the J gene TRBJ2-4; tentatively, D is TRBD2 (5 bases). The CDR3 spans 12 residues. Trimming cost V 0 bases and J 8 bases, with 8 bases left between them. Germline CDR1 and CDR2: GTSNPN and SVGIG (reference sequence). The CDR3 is CAWSVLGDIQYF. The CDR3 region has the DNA TGTGCCTGGAGTGTACTAGGAGACATTCAGTACTTC.